The next 13 T cell receptor beta chains were all read from a single sample in a study of T cell responses to AZD1222 COVID-19 vaccine. Libraries were prepared by immunoSEQ multiplex PCR; TCRdb keeps only in-frame clonotypes and omits some of them. The sample lists approximately 120,000 clones; roughly 90% were seen once. Sample: peripheral blood, taken on day 0 of AZD1222 vaccination. All receptors derive from an adult in good health.

The chain uses TRBV2 and TRBJ1-4; 12 nucleotides match TRBD1. This CDR3 region has 17 residues. Trimming at V came to 7 bases and at J to 5 bases, leaving 11 bases not matched to a gene. Germline V gives CDR1 SNHLY, CDR2 FYNNEI. The DNA for the CDR3 is TGTGCCAGCACCCCGCCGGGACAGGGGGCGACGAATGAAAAACTGTTTTTT. It yields the protein CASTPPGQGATNEKLFF.

The chain has TRBV5-1 and TRBJ2-7; weak D call: TRBD2 (6 bases). The CDR3 loop spans 14 amino acids. V was pared by 0 bases and J by 1 base, with 8 bases between. The germline gives CDR1 SGHRS, CDR2 YFSETQ. The CDR3, as DNA: TGCGCCAGCAGCTTGGTCCGGGGGTCCTACGAGCAGTACTTC. This translates into CASSLVRGSYEQYF. The full variable domain, its missing parts supplied by reference TRBV5-1 and TRBJ2-7, is KAGVTQTPRYLIKTRGQQVTLSCSPISGHRSVSWYQQTPGQGLQFLFEYFSETQRNKGNFPGRFSGRQFSNSRSEMNVSTLELGDSALYLCASSLVRGSYEQYFGPGTRLTVT.

The J gene is TRBJ2-1, the V gene TRBV4-3; 9 positions match TRBD2. In germline, CDR1 is LGHNA, CDR2 YSLEER. The CDR3 has 15 residues. J was trimmed by 8 bases and V by 0 bases; bases with no gene match: 5. The CDR3 coding sequence is TGCGCCAGCAGCCAAGATTTAGGGACTAGCTATGAGCAGTTCTTC. Protein: CASSQDLGTSYEQFF.

The chain is built from TRBV7-8 and TRBJ1-2; a weak D match, TRBD1 (5 bases). Germline V gives CDR1 SGHVS, CDR2 FQNEAQ. Trimming took off 0 bases at V and 8 bases at J, with 16 bases between the two ends. The CDR3 runs to 15 residues. This chain's CDR3 is CASSLAVGEREGYTF. CDR3 bases: TGTGCCAGCAGCTTAGCCGTGGGGGAAAGGGAGGGCTACACCTTC.

The rearrangement links TRBV30 to TRBJ2-1, with 8 bases fitting TRBD1. This CDR3 comprises 19 residues. V shed 1 base, J shed 6 bases, and the junction held 20 bases outside the gene matches. Per germline, CDR1 GTSNPN and CDR2 SVGIG (reference sequence). The CDR3 here is CAWSDNPPRTGSILNEQFF. The DNA of the CDR3 is TGTGCCTGGAGTGATAATCCCCCCCGGACAGGGAGTATCCTCAATGAGCAGTTCTTC. Full variable domain (rest looked up from reference TRBV30 and TRBJ2-1): SQTIHQWPATLVQPVGSPLSLECTVEGTSNPNLYWYRQAAGRGLQLLFYSVGIGQISSEVPQNLSASRPQDRQFILSSKKLLLSDSGFYLCAWSDNPPRTGSILNEQFFGPGTRLTVL.

The rearrangement uses TRBV5-1 and TRBJ1-1, with 7 bases fitting TRBD1. Germline V gene lookup returns CDR1 SGHRS and CDR2 YFSETQ. This CDR3 region has 15 residues. V was clipped by 0 bases and J by 4 bases; unmatched bases: 6. In nucleotides, the CDR3 is TGCGCCAGCAGCTTGGACGCAGGGGGAGGCACTGAAGCTTTCTTT. Protein: CASSLDAGGGTEAFF.

This clone was seen once. V and J are TRBV6-1 and TRBJ1-3, with D maybe TRBD1 (5 bases). The CDR3 totals 16 residues. In germline, CDR1 is MNHNS, CDR2 SASEGT. Deletions cut 0 bases from V and 0 bases from J, with 9 bases between. CDR3 coding DNA: TGTGCCAGCAGTGAAGCCGACAGCTTCTCTGGAAACACCATATATTTT. Protein product: CASSEADSFSGNTIYF.

This clone has a handful of counts. V and J are TRBV6-5 and TRBJ1-1; tentative D call: TRBD1 (5 bases). The germline V gene encodes CDR1 MNHEY and CDR2 SVGAGI. The CDR3 totals 14 residues. The V end lost 2 bases, the J end lost 1 base, and 8 bases lay between the germline ends. The CDR3 spells CASSYSQGNTEAFF. CDR3 sequence (DNA): TGTGCCAGCAGTTACAGTCAGGGGAACACTGAAGCTTTCTTT.

The J gene is TRBJ1-5, the V gene TRBV7-9; 7 bases line up with TRBD1. J lost 4 bases, V lost 6 bases, and 12 bases had no gene match. Germline V gene sequence: CDR1 SEHNR, CDR2 FQNEAQ (reference sequence). The CDR3 totals 16 residues. CDR3 bases: TGTGCCAGCAGTTCATCGGACAGGAGCCTTAATCAGCCCCAGCATTTT. It codes for CASSSSDRSLNQPQHF.

This rearrangement joins TRBV24-1 to TRBJ1-1; D remains ambiguous. Deletions cut 2 bases from V and 11 bases from J, with 11 bases between. The CDR3 covers 12 residues. CDR1 and CDR2 (germline): KGHDR, SFDVKD. The CDR3 region has the DNA TGTGCCACCAGTGATTCTGGCCCGAAGGCTTTCTTT. It translates to CATSDSGPKAFF.

The V and J genes are TRBV5-1 and TRBJ1-2; D remains ambiguous. The CDR3 is 13 residues long. V shed 3 bases and J shed 4 bases, with 10 bases lying between them. Germline CDR1 and CDR2: SGHRS and YFSETQ. The CDR3 region has the DNA TGCGCCAGCAGCTCCGCGGATCTCTATGGCTACACCTTC. Translated, it gives CASSSADLYGYTF. Complete variable domain (other parts from reference TRBV5-1 and TRBJ1-2): KAGVTQTPRYLIKTRGQQVTLSCSPISGHRSVSWYQQTPGQGLQFLFEYFSETQRNKGNFPGRFSGRQFSNSRSEMNVSTLELGDSALYLCASSSADLYGYTFGSGTRLTVV.

V gene TRBV5-1 combines with J gene TRBJ1-2, with D uncertain. Germline CDR1 reads SGHRS; CDR2 reads YFSETQ. V lost 4 bases and J lost 8, with 15 bases in between. The CDR3 contains 13 residues. The CDR3 sequence is CASSPDGSGGYTF. Written as DNA, the CDR3 is TGCGCCAGCAGCCCGGACGGATCGGGCGGCTACACCTTC.

The gene calls are TRBV28 and TRBJ2-7; tentative D call: TRBD2 (6 bases). Trimming took 6 bases from V and 6 from J, leaving 18 bases between them. This CDR3 region has 14 residues. Germline V gene data show CDR1 as MDHEN and CDR2 as SYDVKM. CDR3 DNA sequence: TGTGCCAGCAGGTCCGGGACTTCTCCCCCCGAGCAGTACTTC. It encodes CASRSGTSPPEQYF.